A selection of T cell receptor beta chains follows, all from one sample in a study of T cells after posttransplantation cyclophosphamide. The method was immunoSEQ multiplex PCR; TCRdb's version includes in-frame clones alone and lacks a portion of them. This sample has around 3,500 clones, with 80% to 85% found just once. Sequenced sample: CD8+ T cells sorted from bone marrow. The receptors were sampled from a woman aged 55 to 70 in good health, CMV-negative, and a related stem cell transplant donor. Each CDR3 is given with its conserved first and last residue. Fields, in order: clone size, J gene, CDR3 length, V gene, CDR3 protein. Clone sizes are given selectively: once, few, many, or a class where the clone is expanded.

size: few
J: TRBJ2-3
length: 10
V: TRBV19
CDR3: CASEGDTQYF

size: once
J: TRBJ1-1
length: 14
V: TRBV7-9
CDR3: CASSLDRDFTEAFF

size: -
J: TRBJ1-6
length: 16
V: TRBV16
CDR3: CANSPGGFHYNSPLHF

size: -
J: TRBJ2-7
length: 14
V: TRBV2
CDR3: CATRPGTGSYEQYF

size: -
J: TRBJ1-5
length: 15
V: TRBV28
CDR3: CASSRQGARDQPQHF

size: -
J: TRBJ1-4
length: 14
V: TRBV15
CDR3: CATSRVGGREKLFF

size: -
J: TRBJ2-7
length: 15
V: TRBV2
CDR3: CASSSQGASQYEQYF

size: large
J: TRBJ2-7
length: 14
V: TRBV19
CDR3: CASSTTPGQAGQYF

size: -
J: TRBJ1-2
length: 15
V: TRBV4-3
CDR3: CASSQDMGGANGYTF

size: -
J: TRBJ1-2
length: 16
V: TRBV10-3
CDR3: CAISESGDRPNYGYTF

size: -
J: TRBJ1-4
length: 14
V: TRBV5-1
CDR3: CASSPDRDPFTMFF

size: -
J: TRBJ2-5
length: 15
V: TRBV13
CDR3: CASSLYTQYQETQYF

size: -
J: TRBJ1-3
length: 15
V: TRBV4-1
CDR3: CASSLIQGTGNTIYF

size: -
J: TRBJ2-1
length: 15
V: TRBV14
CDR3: CASSGAAGGRSEQFF

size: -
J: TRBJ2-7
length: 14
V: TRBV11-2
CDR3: CASSISTGSYEQYF

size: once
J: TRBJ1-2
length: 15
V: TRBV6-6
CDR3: CASSYSLRSNYGYTF

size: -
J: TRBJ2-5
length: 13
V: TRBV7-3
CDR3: CASSLGQGETQYF

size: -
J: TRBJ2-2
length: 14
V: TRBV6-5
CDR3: CASSYSAVGGELFF

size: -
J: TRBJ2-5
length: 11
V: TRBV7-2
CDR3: CASSPGGTQYF

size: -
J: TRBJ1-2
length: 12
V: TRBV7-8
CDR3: CASSLGSYGYTF

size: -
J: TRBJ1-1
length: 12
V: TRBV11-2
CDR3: CASSSYDTEAFF

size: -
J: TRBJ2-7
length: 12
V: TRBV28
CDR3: CASSFSSYEQYF

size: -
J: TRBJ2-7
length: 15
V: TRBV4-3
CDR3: CASSQEFAPTYEQYF

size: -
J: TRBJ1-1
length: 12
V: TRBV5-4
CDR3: CASSLSNSEAFF

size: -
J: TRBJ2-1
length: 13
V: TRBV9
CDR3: CASSDGSFNEQFF

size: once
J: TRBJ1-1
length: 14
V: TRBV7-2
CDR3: CAGTRTGFNTEAFF

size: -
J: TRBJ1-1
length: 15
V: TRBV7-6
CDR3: CASSPDREGPAEAFF

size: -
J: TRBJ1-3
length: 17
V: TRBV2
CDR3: CASSATETGGAGNTIYF

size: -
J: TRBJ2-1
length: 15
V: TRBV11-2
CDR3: CASSLGQRLDNEQFF

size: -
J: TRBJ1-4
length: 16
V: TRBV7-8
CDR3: CASSLLGQGMYEKLFF

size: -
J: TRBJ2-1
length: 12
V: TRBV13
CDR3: CASSLLGDEQFF

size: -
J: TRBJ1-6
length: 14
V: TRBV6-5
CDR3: CASNPTGNNSPLHF

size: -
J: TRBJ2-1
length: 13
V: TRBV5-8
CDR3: CASSLLLYNEQFF

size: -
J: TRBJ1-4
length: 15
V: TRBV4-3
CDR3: CASSQDSTVSEKLFF

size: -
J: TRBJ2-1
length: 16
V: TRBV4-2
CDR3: CASSQDGTSGGNEQFF

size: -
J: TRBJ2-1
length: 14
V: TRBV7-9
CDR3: CASSRQGLYNEQFF

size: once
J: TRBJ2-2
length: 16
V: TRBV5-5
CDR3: CASSPSGTRTTGELFF

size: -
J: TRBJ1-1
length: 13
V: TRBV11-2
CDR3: CASRSEGWTEAFF

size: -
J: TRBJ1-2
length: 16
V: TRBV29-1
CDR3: CSVEDGVEGRNYGYTF